The 13 T cell receptor beta chains below were found in one sample sequenced in a study of shared clonotypes between healthy human individuals. Clones were read by immunoSEQ multiplex PCR, and TCRdb kept only the in-frame ones, dropping some. The table shows some 1 million clones, with around 76% occurring only once. The sequenced sample consisted of memory CD4+ T cells sorted from blood. The subset denotes: CD45RA-negative fraction. The receptors shown here come from a man aged 18 to 29 in good health.

Written as DNA, the CDR3 is TGTGCCAGCAGACGAAGCGACCTCACCCCAGGGAGGAATACGCAGTATTTT. Translated, it gives CASRRSDLTPGRNTQYF. The V and J genes are TRBV11-2 and TRBJ2-3; TRBD2 is a possible D gene (6 bases). This CDR3 is built from 17 residues. Germline lookup yields CDR1 SGHAT and CDR2 FQNNGV. V was cut by 6 bases and J by 7 bases, with 26 bases left in between.

On this clone itself: The sample contains more than one DNA sequence encoding this CDR3. The chain has TRBV5-1 and TRBJ2-7; TRBD2 matches at 8 bases. Germline V gene data show CDR1 as SGHRS and CDR2 as YFSETQ. Germline trimming cut 5 bases from V and 3 bases from J; bases unmatched to any gene: 4. The CDR3 is 13 residues long. The CDR3 loop is CASSLAGYYEQYF. The CDR3 nucleotides are TGCGCCAGCAGTTTAGCGGGGTACTACGAGCAGTACTTC.

The chain uses TRBV7-6 and TRBJ2-7; maybe TRBD1 (5 bases). The CDR3 runs 16 residues. Germline loops: CDR1 SGHVS, CDR2 FNYEAQ. V lost 5 bases and J 3 bases, leaving 20 bases between the germline ends. The CDR3 loop reads CASSLGASAVIYEQYF. The CDR3 DNA reads as TGTGCCAGCAGCCTAGGGGCGAGCGCCGTAATCTACGAGCAGTACTTC.

This chain connects TRBV10-3 to TRBJ2-6; tentatively, D is TRBD1 (6 bases). Between the trimmed V and J ends, which lost 10 bases and 0 bases, there was a span of 19 bases. The germline CDR1 and CDR2 sequences are ENHRY and SYGVKD. CDR3 length equals 17 residues. CDR3 sequence (DNA): TGTGCCACCGAAAAGGGGGAGACAGGCTCTGGGGCCAACGTCCTGACTTTC. This encodes CATEKGETGSGANVLTF.

The sample holds a few counts of this clone. This sequence joins TRBV30 and TRBJ1-2; 7 bases are shared with TRBD1. The CDR3 covers 12 residues. Germline trimming cut 3 bases from V and 13 bases from J; bases unmatched to any gene: 11. The germline gives CDR1 GTSNPN, CDR2 SVGIG (reference sequence). CDR3 bases: TGTGCCTGGAGCCTAAGGGACAGTCGCCTCACCTTC. Translated, it gives CAWSLRDSRLTF. Drawing the rest from reference TRBV30 and TRBJ1-2, the complete variable domain is SQTIHQWPATLVQPVGSPLSLECTVEGTSNPNLYWYRQAAGRGLQLLFYSVGIGQISSEVPQNLSASRPQDRQFILSSKKLLLSDSGFYLCAWSLRDSRLTFGSGTRLTVV.

The V gene is TRBV28, the J gene TRBJ2-7; possible D gene TRBD1, 5 bases. This CDR3 region has 12 residues. Germline V gene sequence: CDR1 MDHEN, CDR2 SYDVKM. V was clipped by 1 base and J by 9 bases, with 10 bases between them. The CDR3, as DNA: TGTGCCAGCAGTTTATTTGGGGCTGGGCAGTACTTC. Translating gives CASSLFGAGQYF.

The V gene is TRBV7-2, the J gene TRBJ2-5; D unresolved. V lost 3 bases, J lost 0 bases, and 5 bases lay in between. The CDR3 is 13 amino acids. The germline V gene encodes CDR1 SGHTA and CDR2 FQGNSA. This chain's CDR3 is CASSFRYQETQYF. The CDR3 DNA is TGTGCCAGCAGCTTTAGGTACCAAGAGACCCAGTACTTC.

The CDR3 reads CASSSMEGFSYEQYF. The CDR3 DNA reads TGTGCCAGCTCATCGATGGAGGGTTTTTCCTACGAGCAGTACTTC. The rearrangement joins TRBV18 to TRBJ2-7; weak D call: TRBD2 (6 bases). The CDR3 is made up of 15 amino acids. CDR1 is KGHSH, CDR2 LQKENI, per germline. Between the trimmed V and J ends, which lost 5 bases and 1 base, there was a span of 15 bases.

This clone was recorded once. V gene TRBV5-3 combines with J gene TRBJ2-7, with D perhaps matching TRBD2 (7 bases). TRBV5-3 is treated as an ORF (open reading frame) with a function not yet certain. V was pared by 8 bases and J by 2 bases, with 17 bases between. CDR3 size: 14 residues. CDR3 region: CASTGGATTYEQYF. The CDR3 nucleotides read TGTGCCAGCACTGGGGGGGCGACGACCTACGAGCAGTACTTC.

J is TRBJ2-1 and V is TRBV6-1; 8 bases match TRBD1. The CDR3 runs 15 residues. With V trimmed by 4 bases and J by 5 bases, 7 bases remained unmatched. Germline V CDR1 and CDR2: MNHNS, SASEGT. The CDR3 DNA sequence: TGTGCCAGCAGTGGATCCGGGACAGGAGACAATGAGCAGTTCTTC. This sequence encodes CASSGSGTGDNEQFF.

The genes are TRBV28 and TRBJ1-1, with unresolved D. Trimming shortened V by 6 bases and J by 1 base, and 6 bases separated the two germline ends. The CDR3 has 12 amino acids. The germline CDR1 and CDR2 sequences are MDHEN and SYDVKM. The CDR3 bases are TGTGCCAGCAGGCGGGGGAACACTGAAGCTTTCTTT. This translates into CASRRGNTEAFF.

V is TRBV7-8 and J is TRBJ2-2; 14 bases are a match to TRBD2. This CDR3 is built from 16 residues. Germline CDR1 is SGHVS and CDR2 is FQNEAQ. The V segment lost 5 bases and the J segment 10 bases; nucleotides outside the gene matches: 9. As DNA, the CDR3 is TGTGCCAGCAGCCAAGGGACTAGCGGGGGTTCGACGGAGCTGTTTTTT. Encoded protein: CASSQGTSGGSTELFF. Full variable domain (outside the CDR3, taken from reference TRBV7-8 and TRBJ2-2): GAGVSQSPRYKVAKRGQDVALRCDPISGHVSLFWYQQALGQGPEFLTYFQNEAQLDKSGLPSDRFFAERPEGSVSTLKIQRTQQEDSAVYLCASSQGTSGGSTELFFGEGSRLTVL.

As regards this clone: The same CDR3 is also encoded by other DNA sequences in this sample. The V gene is TRBV27, the J gene TRBJ2-1, with D unclear. The CDR3 length is 12 residues. Per germline, CDR1 MNHEY and CDR2 SMNVEV (reference sequence). V was trimmed by 5 bases and J by 6 bases, leaving 8 bases between them. This CDR3 is CASSPQGNEQFF. As DNA, the CDR3 is TGTGCCAGCAGTCCCCAAGGCAATGAGCAGTTCTTC.